These 5 T cell receptor beta chains came from one sample sequenced in a study of beta chain features in type 1 diabetes. No antigen is known for these receptors. All of the isolated RNA was reverse transcribed, so expressed TCRB transcripts were sequenced. TCRdb's table, derived via immunoSEQ multiplex PCR, lists solely in-frame clones and lacks some. The sample holds under 300,000 clones, roughly 24% seen once. Study results and caveats: Type 1 diabetes patients had TCRB CDR3s that were shorter (moderately but significantly so) in all four CD4+ subsets.

The sequenced sample consisted of naive CD4+ T cells from blood. These receptors were taken from a woman younger than 45 with type 1 diabetes.

This clone was counted only a few times. This rearrangement joins TRBV18 to TRBJ2-5; D uncertain. The CDR3 is 13 amino acids. Germline V gene lookup returns CDR1 KGHSH and CDR2 LQKENI. V lost 2 bases and J 5 bases, leaving 9 bases between the germline ends. CDR3 nucleotides: TGTGCCAGCTCACCAGGAAGAGCGGAGACCCAGTACTTC. Protein sequence: CASSPGRAETQYF.

The V call is TRBV5-1, the J call TRBJ2-1; D might be TRBD2 (5 bases). V lost 5 bases, J lost 10 bases, and 10 bases lay in between. CDR1 and CDR2 from the germline V gene are SGHRS and YFSETQ. The CDR3 totals 11 residues. The CDR3: CASREGSEQFF. In nucleotides, the CDR3 is TGCGCCAGCAGAGAGGGAAGCGAGCAGTTCTTC.

Only a few counts were recorded for this clone. V gene TRBV7-9 combines with J gene TRBJ2-5; 9 bases fit TRBD1. In germline, CDR1 is SEHNR, CDR2 FQNEAQ (reference sequence). This CDR3 comprises 12 residues. V lost 11 bases, J lost 4 bases, and 5 bases stayed unmatched. CDR3 in amino acids: CAGQDRGETQYF. CDR3 nucleotides: TGTGCCGGGCAGGACAGGGGAGAGACCCAGTACTTC. Complete variable domain (other parts from reference TRBV7-9 and TRBJ2-5): DTGVSQNPRHKITKRGQNVTFRCDPISEHNRLYWYRQTLGQGPEFLTYFQNEAQLEKSRLLSDRFSAERPKGSFSTLEIQRTEQGDSAMYLCAGQDRGETQYFGPGTRLLVL.

The chain uses TRBV2 and TRBJ2-5; 7 bases are a match to TRBD2. V lost 6 bases and J lost 2; bases outside the gene matches: 3. This CDR3 region has 13 residues. Looked up from germline, CDR1 is SNHLY and CDR2 is FYNNEI. The CDR3 region is CASRLAVQETQYF. CDR3 DNA: TGTGCCAGCAGGCTAGCGGTTCAAGAGACCCAGTACTTC.

The V gene is TRBV19, the J gene TRBJ2-7, with TRBD2 matching over 7 bases. V shed 8 bases and J 0 bases; nucleotides not matched to a gene: 1. This CDR3 contains 12 residues. CDR1 and CDR2 from the germline V gene are LNHDA and SQIVND (reference sequence). In DNA form, the CDR3 reads TGTGCCAGTCGGGACTACTCCTACGAGCAGTACTTC. Residues: CASRDYSYEQYF. Based on the CDR3 plus reference TRBV19 and TRBJ2-7, the full variable domain is DGGITQSPKYLFRKEGQNVTLSCEQNLNHDAMYWYRQDPGQGLRLIYYSQIVNDFQKGDIAEGYSVSREKKESFPLTVTSAQKNPTAFYLCASRDYSYEQYFGPGTRLTVT.